These 27 T cell receptor beta chains were all obtained from the same sample, sequenced in a study of CD8+CD57+ T cells in acquired aplastic anemia. The template for TCR beta VDJ and CDR3 sequence profiling was genomic DNA. TCRdb re-called the reads through MiXCR, storing one row per CDR3 protein. The sample consists of about 160,000 distinct CDR3 sequences, approximately 44% of them appearing once. The sequencing input was sorted CD4+, CD8+, or CD8+CD57+ T cells (not recorded which) from PBMCs. The origin of the receptors is a human donor in good health.

This chain uses TRBV10-3 with TRBJ1-1; D may be TRBD1 (5 bases). Trimming removed 9 bases from V and 0 bases from J, with 11 bases in between. The CDR3 length is 13 residues. Germline CDR1 ENHRY, CDR2 SYGVKD. The CDR3 coding sequence is TGTGCCATGGGGGAGGGAATGAACACTGAAGCTTTCTTT. This codes for CAMGEGMNTEAFF.

The CDR3 nucleotides read TGTGCCAGCAGCTTGACCGGACAGCACTATGGCTACACCTTC. It yields the protein CASSLTGQHYGYTF. The V call is TRBV7-9, the J call TRBJ1-2; a possible D gene is TRBD1 (6 bases). The CDR3 has 14 residues. The germline V and J ends were trimmed by 3 bases and 3 bases, with 11 bases remaining between them. CDR1 and CDR2 from the germline V gene are SEHNR and FQNEAQ (reference sequence).

This clonotype was recorded at least ten times. The chain carries TRBV7-9 and TRBJ2-7, with 11 bases identical to TRBD1. This CDR3 comprises 13 residues. J lost 7 bases, V lost 7 bases, and 6 bases had no gene match. Germline CDR1 SEHNR, CDR2 FQNEAQ (reference sequence). The CDR3 loop reads CASMPGTGGEQYF. CDR3 bases: TGTGCCAGCATGCCGGGGACAGGGGGGGAGCAGTACTTC.

This clonotype has ten or more counts. The rearrangement links TRBV11-2 to TRBJ2-7; D is uncertain. The CDR3 contains 11 residues. The germline CDR1 and CDR2 sequences are SGHAT and FQNNGV. Deletions cut 4 bases from V and 4 bases from J, with 5 bases between. In nucleotides, the CDR3 is TGTGCCAGCAGCTCCCGTTACGAGCAGTACTTC. Its translation is CASSSRYEQYF.

This clonotype has a handful of counts. V gene TRBV20-1 combines with J gene TRBJ1-2; 8 bases line up with TRBD1. The CDR3 runs 14 residues. Germline trimming cut 5 bases from V and 4 bases from J; bases unmatched to any gene: 9. Germline V gene lookup returns CDR1 DFQATT and CDR2 SNEGSKA (reference sequence). The CDR3 here is CSAGNGQGGYGYTF. The CDR3 DNA reads TGCAGTGCTGGGAATGGACAGGGCGGCTATGGCTACACCTTC.

This clonotype was counted between two and nine times. One base away lies a much larger clone, so this may be a sequencing read error. V gene TRBV7-6 combines with J gene TRBJ2-2, with TRBD1 as a possible D gene (6 bases). The CDR3 sequence is 16 residues long. From germline, CDR1 is SGHVS and CDR2 FNYEAQ. CDR3 in DNA: TGTGCCAGCAGCTTAGTACAGGGAGCGAACACCGGGGATCTGTTTTTT. It encodes CASSLVQGANTGDLFF.

This clonotype occurred many times. The V and J genes are TRBV9 and TRBJ2-5, with 10 positions matching TRBD2. V trimming: 2 bases; J trimming: 5 bases; junction bases outside the gene matches: 9. This CDR3 region has 16 residues. Germline V gene sequence: CDR1 SGDLS, CDR2 YYNGEE. CDR3 coding DNA: TGTGCCAGCAGCGTCTCGGGTAGCGGGAGGTGGGAGACCCAGTACTTC. This encodes CASSVSGSGRWETQYF.

V is TRBV19 and J is TRBJ2-3; D remains unclear. This CDR3 spans 13 amino acids. Trimming pared 6 bases from V and 3 bases from J, leaving 10 bases between. CDR1 LNHDA and CDR2 SQIVND come from the germline V gene (reference sequence). The CDR3: CASRPEGTDTQYF. Written as DNA, the CDR3 is TGTGCCAGTAGGCCGGAAGGGACAGATACGCAGTATTTT.

In this sample, this clonotype turned up many times. CDR3 sequence: CASARDRDSYEQYF. The DNA of the CDR3 is TGTGCCAGCGCACGCGACAGGGATTCCTACGAGCAGTACTTC. V gene TRBV2 combines with J gene TRBJ2-7; 7 bases are a match to TRBD1. The CDR3 consists of 14 residues. Germline CDR1 SNHLY, CDR2 FYNNEI. The J segment lost 1 base and the V segment lost 8 bases, leaving 8 bases of the junction unmatched.

This sequence joins TRBV19 and TRBJ1-3; no definite D call. In germline, CDR1 is LNHDA, CDR2 SQIVND (reference sequence). The CDR3 is 13 residues long. The V end lost 10 bases, the J end lost 0 bases, and 10 bases lay between the germline ends. CDR3: CATRTTSGNTIYF. CDR3 nucleotides: TGTGCCACTCGTACTACCTCTGGAAACACCATATATTTT. Supplemented by reference TRBV19 and TRBJ1-3, the full variable domain reads DGGITQSPKYLFRKEGQNVTLSCEQNLNHDAMYWYRQDPGQGLRLIYYSQIVNDFQKGDIAEGYSVSREKKESFPLTVTSAQKNPTAFYLCATRTTSGNTIYFGEGSWLTVV.

V gene TRBV9 combines with J gene TRBJ1-3, with D unresolved. V dropped 1 base and J dropped 0 bases, with 14 bases sitting between them. This CDR3 spans 17 amino acids. Germline CDR1 is SGDLS and CDR2 is YYNGEE. The CDR3 here is CASSVFPSKSSGNTIYF. CDR3 in DNA: TGTGCCAGCAGCGTATTTCCCTCCAAAAGCTCTGGAAACACCATATATTTT.

The chain couples TRBV10-3 to TRBJ2-1; 8 positions match TRBD1. Trimming took 4 bases from V and 4 from J; bases not matched to a gene: 6. The germline gives CDR1 ENHRY, CDR2 SYGVKD. There are 15 residues in the CDR3. The CDR3 bases are TGTGCCATCAGTGGAGGCAGGGGGCCTTACAATGAGCAGTTCTTC. Amino acids: CAISGGRGPYNEQFF.

A remark on this clonotype: One end of the junction varies from germline; a read error may be responsible. The CDR3 sequence is CATSRDRDSSYELYF. Here the CDR3 DNA reads TGTGCCACCAGCAGGGACCGGGACTCCTCCTACGAGCTGTACTTC. V and J are TRBV15 and TRBJ2-7, with a possible D match to TRBD2 (6 bases). The germline gives CDR1 LNHNV, CDR2 YYDKDF (reference sequence). This CDR3 contains 15 residues. Full variable domain (remainder filled in from reference TRBV15 and TRBJ2-7): DAMVIQNPRYQVTQFGKPVTLSCSQTLNHNVMYWYQQKSSQAPKLLFHYYDKDFNNEADTPDNFQSRRPNTSFCFLDIRSPGLGDTAMYLCATSRDRDSSYELYFGPGTRLTVT.

This clonotype has a handful of counts. The rearrangement links TRBV20-1 to TRBJ2-1; TRBD1 matches at 9 bases. The CDR3 length is 15 residues. Germline CDR1 and CDR2: DFQATT and SNEGSKA (reference sequence). J lost 6 bases, V lost 0 bases, and 6 bases had no gene match. Here the CDR3 reads CSARDHRGPGNEQFF. The CDR3 DNA is TGCAGTGCTAGAGACCACAGGGGGCCGGGCAATGAGCAGTTCTTC.

The CDR3 is CAAQAGAVNTEAFF. The CDR3 coding sequence is TGTGCCGCCCAAGCGGGGGCAGTGAACACTGAAGCTTTCTTT. The V gene is TRBV7-9, the J gene TRBJ1-1; D may be TRBD1 (6 bases). Trimming took off 11 bases at V and 0 bases at J, with 16 bases between the two ends. CDR3 length: 14 amino acids. Germline V gene lookup returns CDR1 SEHNR and CDR2 FQNEAQ (reference sequence).

This clonotype was counted ten times or more. V usage is TRBV7-9 and J usage is TRBJ2-7, with D possibly matching TRBD1 (6 bases). With 5 bases removed from V and 2 bases from J, the gap between germline ends came to 13 bases. This CDR3 spans 14 amino acids. In germline, CDR1 is SEHNR, CDR2 FQNEAQ (reference sequence). The CDR3 DNA is TGTGCCAGCAGCCCTGTGACAGGAACCTACGAGCAGTACTTC. Amino acid sequence: CASSPVTGTYEQYF.

This clonotype has more than one count but fewer than ten. The genes are TRBV15 and TRBJ2-5; 11 positions agree with TRBD2. The CDR3 is 15 residues long. V was pared by 2 bases and J by 5 bases, with 4 bases of the junction left unmatched. The V gene's germline CDR1 is LNHNV and CDR2 YYDKDF (reference sequence). CDR3 region: CATSRPLAGGETQYF. CDR3 sequence (DNA): TGTGCCACCAGCAGACCCCTAGCGGGAGGCGAGACCCAGTACTTC.

The rearrangement uses TRBV14 and TRBJ1-1; the D is unclear. Between the trimmed V and J ends, which lost 0 bases and 5 bases, there was a span of 19 bases. The CDR3 has 17 amino acids. Germline V CDR1 and CDR2: SGHDN, FVKESK. The CDR3 loop reads CASSQEGFFTTRTEAFF. DNA of the CDR3: TGTGCCAGCAGCCAAGAAGGGTTTTTTACAACTAGGACTGAAGCTTTCTTT. The variable domain in full, completed from reference TRBV14 and TRBJ1-1, reads EAGVTQFPSHSVIEKGQTVTLRCDPISGHDNLYWYRRVMGKEIKFLLHFVKESKQDESGMPNNRFLAERTGGTYSTLKVQPAELEDSGVYFCASSQEGFFTTRTEAFFGQGTRLTVV.

This clonotype was seen more than once but under ten times. The CDR3 loop is CASSPTGPHTGELFF. CDR3 DNA: TGCGCCAGCAGCCCGACAGGGCCCCACACCGGGGAGCTGTTTTTT. The chain links TRBV5-1 to TRBJ2-2; 7 bases align to TRBD1. V trimming: 4 bases; J trimming: 3 bases; junction bases outside the gene matches: 6. In germline, CDR1 is SGHRS, CDR2 YFSETQ. The CDR3 runs to 15 residues.

This clonotype was observed a few times. The J gene is TRBJ2-6, the V gene TRBV7-2, with D perhaps assigned TRBD1 or TRBD2 (5 bases each). Germline loops: CDR1 SGHTA, CDR2 FQGNSA. V shed 6 bases and J shed 4 bases, with 10 bases lying between them. CDR3 size: 14 residues. As DNA, the CDR3 is TGTGCCAGCAGAAGGGGAGCCGGGGCCAACGTCCTGACTTTC. This codes for CASRRGAGANVLTF.

This clonotype was recorded many times. V gene TRBV7-2 combines with J gene TRBJ1-4; 9 nucleotides align to TRBD1. The germline V gene has CDR1 SGHTA and CDR2 FQGNSA. After removal of 2 bases from V and 7 bases from J, the junction contained 5 bases not matched to a gene. The CDR3 extends over 15 amino acids. The chain's CDR3 is CASSLMGQGSEKLFF. CDR3 in DNA: TGTGCCAGCAGCTTAATGGGACAGGGTAGTGAAAAACTGTTTTTT.

This clonotype was found many times. This chain links TRBV20-1 with TRBJ1-1; a weak D match, TRBD1 (6 bases). Germline values: CDR1 DFQATT, CDR2 SNEGSKA (reference sequence). The ends were cut back, 1 base at V and 1 base at J, with 10 bases in the middle. The CDR3 runs 14 residues. CDR3 DNA: TGCAGTGCTAGAGTTACAGGGACGAACACTGAAGCTTTCTTT. Translation: CSARVTGTNTEAFF.

V gene TRBV6-2 or TRBV6-3 combines with J gene TRBJ1-1; no definite D call. The germline V gene encodes CDR1 MNHEY and CDR2 SVGEGT. Deletions cut 10 bases from V and 8 bases from J, with 14 bases between. CDR3 length: 11 amino acids. CDR3 residues: CATGRLGEAFF. The DNA for the CDR3 is TGTGCCACCGGGAGACTAGGGGAAGCTTTCTTT.

This clonotype was counted many times. V and J are TRBV20-1 and TRBJ2-1; 10 positions agree with TRBD2. Germline CDR1 is DFQATT and CDR2 is SNEGSKA (reference sequence). This CDR3 region has 13 residues. This CDR3 is CSLWERGGSSQFF. Written as DNA, the CDR3 is TGCAGCCTTTGGGAGCGGGGGGGAAGTTCCCAGTTCTTC.

V usage is TRBV10-3 and J usage is TRBJ2-2; 8 bases are a match to TRBD1. CDR1 ENHRY and CDR2 SYGVKD come from the germline V gene. Losses at the gene ends were 2 bases for V and 4 bases for J; bases not matched to a gene: 3. The CDR3 is made up of 15 amino acids. CDR3 protein: CAISETGGSTGELFF. Written as DNA, the CDR3 is TGTGCCATCAGTGAGACAGGGGGTAGCACCGGGGAGCTGTTTTTT.

This sequence joins TRBV20-1 and TRBJ2-3; no reliable D call. Germline CDR1 is DFQATT and CDR2 is SNEGSKA (reference sequence). The CDR3 has 17 amino acids. V was pared by 0 bases and J by 0 bases, with 16 bases between. CDR3 coding DNA: TGCAGTGCTAGAGACCTCGGGCGAGATACTAGCACAGATACGCAGTATTTT. It is translated as CSARDLGRDTSTDTQYF.

The chain is built from TRBV15 and TRBJ2-3; D unclear. Germline V CDR1 and CDR2: LNHNV, YYDKDF (reference sequence). The length of the CDR3 is 13 residues. The ends were cut back, 5 bases at V and 2 bases at J, with 8 bases in the middle. CDR3 amino acids: CATSVPLTDTQYF. The CDR3 region has the DNA TGTGCCACCAGCGTGCCCCTCACAGATACGCAGTATTTT.